This T cell receptor beta chain is from a study of blood T cell repertoires in COVID-19. Per germline, CDR1 ENHRY and CDR2 SYGVKD. The CDR3 is 14 residues long. With 3 bases removed from V and 6 bases from J, the gap between germline ends came to 12 bases. Clones were sequenced by immunoSEQ multiplex PCR, and TCRdb holds only the in-frame ones, with some missing. This table has almost 250,000 clones, approximately 85% appearing once. To note about this clone: At the DNA level, this CDR3 is encoded by other sequences in the same sample as well.

Sequenced input: peripheral blood. The source of this sequence is a woman aged 80 or over with COVID-19, enrolled during active disease. This chain connects TRBV10-3 to TRBJ1-5; D might be TRBD1 (6 bases). Written as DNA, the CDR3 is TGTGCCATCAGTGAATCGAGGGGGGGTCAGCCCCAGCATTTT. This encodes CAISESRGGQPQHF.